This TCR beta chain emerged from a study of beta chain features in type 1 diabetes. Study overall: Patients looked much like healthy donors when it came to age, gender and cell yields.

To note about this clone: Antigen: not known.

The whole isolated RNA underwent reverse transcription, so sequencing captured expressed TCRB transcripts. Method: immunoSEQ multiplex PCR; TCRdb's copy keeps in-frame clones and lacks some. The data contain tens of thousands of clones, under 35% of them singletons. This CDR3 has 14 amino acids. Per germline, CDR1 SNHLY and CDR2 FYNNEI. V gave up 7 bases and J gave up 6 bases; unmatched junction bases: 6. Study-wide findings and caveats: A possible short-template PCR bias applies equally to patients and controls. In the patient group, naive, central memory and Treg TCRB repertoires seemed more alike than in the healthy donor group.

The J gene is TRBJ2-2, the V gene TRBV2, with 9 bases lining up with TRBD1. The sequenced sample was stem cell memory CD4+ T cells from blood. This receptor was identified in a woman between 18 and 30 years old in good health. The CDR3 sequence is CASKGQGIAGELFF. The CDR3 region has the DNA TGTGCCAGCAAGGGACAGGGTATCGCCGGGGAGCTGTTTTTT.